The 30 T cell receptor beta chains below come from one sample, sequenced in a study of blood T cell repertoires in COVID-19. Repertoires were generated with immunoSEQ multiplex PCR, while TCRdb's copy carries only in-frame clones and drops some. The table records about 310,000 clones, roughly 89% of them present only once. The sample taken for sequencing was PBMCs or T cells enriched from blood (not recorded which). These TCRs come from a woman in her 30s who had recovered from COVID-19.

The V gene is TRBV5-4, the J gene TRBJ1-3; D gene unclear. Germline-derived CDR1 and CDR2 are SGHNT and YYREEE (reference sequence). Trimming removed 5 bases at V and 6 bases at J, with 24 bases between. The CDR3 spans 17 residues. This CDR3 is CASSRNLGAGSTNTIYF. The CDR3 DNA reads TGTGCCAGCAGTCGTAACTTAGGTGCAGGCTCAACAAACACCATATATTTT.

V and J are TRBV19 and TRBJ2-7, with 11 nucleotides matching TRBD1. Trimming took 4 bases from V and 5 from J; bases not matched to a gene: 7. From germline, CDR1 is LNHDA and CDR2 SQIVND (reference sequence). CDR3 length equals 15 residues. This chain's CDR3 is CASSTDRGPVDEQYF. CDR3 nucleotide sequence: TGTGCCAGTAGTACGGACAGGGGGCCTGTCGACGAGCAGTACTTC.

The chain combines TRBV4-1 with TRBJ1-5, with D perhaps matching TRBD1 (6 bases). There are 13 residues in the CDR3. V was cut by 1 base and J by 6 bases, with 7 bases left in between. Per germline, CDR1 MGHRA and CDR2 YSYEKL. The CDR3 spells CASSQGTVQPQHF. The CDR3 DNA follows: TGCGCCAGCAGCCAAGGGACAGTTCAGCCCCAGCATTTT.

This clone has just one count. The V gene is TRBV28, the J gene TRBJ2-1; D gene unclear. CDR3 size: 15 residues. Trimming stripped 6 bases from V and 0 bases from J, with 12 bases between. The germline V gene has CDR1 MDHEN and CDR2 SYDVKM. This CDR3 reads CASRKQRSSYNEQFF. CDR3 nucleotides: TGTGCCAGCAGGAAACAGAGAAGCTCCTACAATGAGCAGTTCTTC. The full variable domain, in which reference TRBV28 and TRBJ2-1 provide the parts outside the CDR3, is DVKVTQSSRYLVKRTGEKVFLECVQDMDHENMFWYRQDPGLGLRLIYFSYDVKMKEKGDIPEGYSVSREKKERFSLILESASTNQTSMYLCASRKQRSSYNEQFFGPGTRLTVL.

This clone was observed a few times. The DNA of the CDR3 is TGTGCCAGCAGCCAAGAGAGGGCGTACGACACCGTCTACGAGCAGTACTTC. This sequence encodes CASSQERAYDTVYEQYF. The gene calls are TRBV4-2 and TRBJ2-7; D is perhaps TRBD2 (5 bases). This CDR3 region has 17 residues. Trimming took off 0 bases at V and 3 bases at J, with 18 bases between the two ends. The germline V gene has CDR1 LGHNA and CDR2 YNFKEQ.

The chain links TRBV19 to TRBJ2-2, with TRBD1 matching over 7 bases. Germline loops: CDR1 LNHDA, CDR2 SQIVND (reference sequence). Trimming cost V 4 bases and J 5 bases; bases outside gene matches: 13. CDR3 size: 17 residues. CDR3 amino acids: CASSRVHTGEKTGELFF. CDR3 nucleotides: TGTGCCAGTAGTAGGGTACACACAGGGGAGAAGACCGGGGAGCTGTTTTTT.

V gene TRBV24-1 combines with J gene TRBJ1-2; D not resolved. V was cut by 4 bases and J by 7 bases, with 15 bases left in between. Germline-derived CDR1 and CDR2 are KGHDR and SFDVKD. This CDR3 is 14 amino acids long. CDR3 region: CATSEFQVAGGYTF. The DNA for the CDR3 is TGTGCCACCAGTGAATTCCAGGTTGCTGGTGGCTACACCTTC.

The CDR3 here is CAISQLAVSTDTQYF. CDR3 sequence (DNA): TGTGCCATCAGTCAACTAGCGGTTAGCACAGATACGCAGTATTTT. J is TRBJ2-3 and V is TRBV10-3, with 8 nucleotides matching TRBD2. The CDR3 totals 15 residues. Germline V gene data show CDR1 as ENHRY and CDR2 as SYGVKD. Trimming cost V 5 bases and J 0 bases; bases outside gene matches: 4.

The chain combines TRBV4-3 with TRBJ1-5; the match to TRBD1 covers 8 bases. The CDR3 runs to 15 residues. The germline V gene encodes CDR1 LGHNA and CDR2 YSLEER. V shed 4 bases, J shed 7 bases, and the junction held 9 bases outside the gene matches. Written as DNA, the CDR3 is TGCGCCAGCAGCCTCCAAACAGGGGGTGAACAGCCCCAGCATTTT. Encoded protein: CASSLQTGGEQPQHF.

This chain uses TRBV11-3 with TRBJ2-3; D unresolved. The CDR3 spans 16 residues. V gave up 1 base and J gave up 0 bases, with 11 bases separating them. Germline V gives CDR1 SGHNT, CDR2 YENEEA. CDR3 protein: CASSLGDFTSTDTQYF. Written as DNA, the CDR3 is TGTGCCAGCAGCTTAGGAGACTTTACTAGCACAGATACGCAGTATTTT.

The CDR3 loop reads CASRIQGAVGYTF. CDR3 coding DNA: TGTGCCAGTCGAATACAGGGGGCTGTTGGCTACACCTTC. The rearrangement joins TRBV19 to TRBJ1-2; 9 nucleotides agree with TRBD1. V was clipped by 8 bases and J by 7 bases; unmatched bases: 8. There are 13 residues in the CDR3. Germline values: CDR1 LNHDA, CDR2 SQIVND (reference sequence).

The CDR3 DNA sequence: TGTGCCAGCAGTCCGGGACTAGCGGGAGTCTACCCCTACAATGAGCAGTTCTTC. Translating it yields CASSPGLAGVYPYNEQFF. The V and J genes are TRBV16 and TRBJ2-1, with 14 nucleotides matching TRBD2. This CDR3 has 18 residues. V was clipped by 6 bases and J by 2 bases; unmatched bases: 9. Germline CDR1 KGHSY, CDR2 FQNENV.

The CDR3 sequence is CASVRASGHNEQFF. DNA for the CDR3: TGTGCCAGTGTTCGGGCTAGCGGCCACAATGAGCAGTTCTTC. The rearrangement joins TRBV19 to TRBJ2-1; 7 bases line up with TRBD2. The V and J ends lost 8 bases and 5 bases, in that order; junction bases with no gene match: 9. The CDR3 spans 14 residues. Germline-derived CDR1 and CDR2 are LNHDA and SQIVND (reference sequence).

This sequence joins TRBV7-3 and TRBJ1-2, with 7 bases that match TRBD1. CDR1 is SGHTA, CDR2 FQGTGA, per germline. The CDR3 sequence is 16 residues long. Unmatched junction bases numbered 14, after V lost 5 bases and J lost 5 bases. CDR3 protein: CASSPTHGQDLYGYTF. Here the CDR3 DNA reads TGTGCCAGCAGCCCCACCCACGGACAGGACCTTTATGGCTACACCTTC.

The CDR3 DNA reads TGTGCCAGCTCACCCCGGGATCTCGGGGCAGGGGGCCAGTCTTGGGAAAAACTGTTTTTT. Amino acid sequence: CASSPRDLGAGGQSWEKLFF. V gene TRBV18 combines with J gene TRBJ1-4; 8 positions agree with TRBD1. V shed 3 bases and J 8 bases; nucleotides not matched to a gene: 23. The CDR3 has 20 amino acids. Germline CDR1 is KGHSH and CDR2 is LQKENI.

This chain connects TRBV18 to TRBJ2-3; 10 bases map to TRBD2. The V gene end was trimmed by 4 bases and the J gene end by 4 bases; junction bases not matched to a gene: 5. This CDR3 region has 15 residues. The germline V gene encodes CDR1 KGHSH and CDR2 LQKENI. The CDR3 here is CASSLPSGSADTQYF. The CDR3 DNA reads TGTGCCAGCTCACTCCCTAGCGGGAGCGCAGATACGCAGTATTTT.

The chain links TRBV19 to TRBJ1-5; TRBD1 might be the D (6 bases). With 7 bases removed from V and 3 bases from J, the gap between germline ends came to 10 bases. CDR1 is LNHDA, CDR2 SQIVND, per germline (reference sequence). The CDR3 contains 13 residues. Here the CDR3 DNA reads TGTGCCAGTACTTGGACAGCCAATCAGCCCCAGCATTTT. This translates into CASTWTANQPQHF.

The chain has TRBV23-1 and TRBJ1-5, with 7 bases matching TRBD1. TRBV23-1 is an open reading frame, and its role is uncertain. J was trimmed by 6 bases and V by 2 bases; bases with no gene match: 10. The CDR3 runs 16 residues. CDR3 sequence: CASSQPDRVEGQPQHF. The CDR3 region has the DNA TGCGCCAGCAGTCAACCCGACAGGGTAGAGGGTCAGCCCCAGCATTTT.

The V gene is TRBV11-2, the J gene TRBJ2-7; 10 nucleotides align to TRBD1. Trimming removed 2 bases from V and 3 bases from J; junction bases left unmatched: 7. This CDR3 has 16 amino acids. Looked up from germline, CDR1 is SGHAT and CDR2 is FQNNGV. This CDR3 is CASSLRVGQGDYEQYF. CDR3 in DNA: TGTGCCAGCAGCTTAAGGGTTGGACAGGGGGACTACGAGCAGTACTTC.

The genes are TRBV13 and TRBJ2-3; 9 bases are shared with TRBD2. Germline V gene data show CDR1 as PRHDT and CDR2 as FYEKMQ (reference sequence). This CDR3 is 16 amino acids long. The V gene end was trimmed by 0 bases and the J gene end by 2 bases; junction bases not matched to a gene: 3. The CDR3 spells CASSLGLAGFTDTQYF. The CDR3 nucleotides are TGTGCCAGCAGCTTAGGCCTAGCGGGATTCACAGATACGCAGTATTTT.

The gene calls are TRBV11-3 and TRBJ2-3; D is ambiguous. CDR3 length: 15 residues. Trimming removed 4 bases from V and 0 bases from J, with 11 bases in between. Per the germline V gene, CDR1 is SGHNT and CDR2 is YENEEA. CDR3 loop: CASSYTALSTDTQYF. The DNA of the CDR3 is TGTGCCAGCAGCTATACTGCGCTCAGCACAGATACGCAGTATTTT.

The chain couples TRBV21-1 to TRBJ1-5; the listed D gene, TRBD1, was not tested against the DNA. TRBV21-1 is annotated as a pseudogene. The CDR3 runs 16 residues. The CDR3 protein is CASSKAGQKNNQPQHF. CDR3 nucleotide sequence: TGTGCCAGCAGCAAAGCGGGACAGAAGAACAATCAGCCCCAGCATTTT.

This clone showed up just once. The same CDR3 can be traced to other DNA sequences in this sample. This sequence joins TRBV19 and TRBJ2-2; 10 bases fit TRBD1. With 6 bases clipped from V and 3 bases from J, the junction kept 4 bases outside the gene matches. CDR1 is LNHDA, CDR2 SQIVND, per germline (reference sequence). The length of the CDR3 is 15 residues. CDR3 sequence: CASSPGTGDTGELFF. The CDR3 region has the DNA TGTGCCAGTAGCCCCGGGACAGGGGACACCGGGGAGCTGTTTTTT.

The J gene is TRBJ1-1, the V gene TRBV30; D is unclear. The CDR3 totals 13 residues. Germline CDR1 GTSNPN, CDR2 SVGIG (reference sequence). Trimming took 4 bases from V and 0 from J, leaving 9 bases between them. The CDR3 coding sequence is TGTGCCTGGATTTCTCGTATGAACACTGAAGCTTTCTTT. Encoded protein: CAWISRMNTEAFF.

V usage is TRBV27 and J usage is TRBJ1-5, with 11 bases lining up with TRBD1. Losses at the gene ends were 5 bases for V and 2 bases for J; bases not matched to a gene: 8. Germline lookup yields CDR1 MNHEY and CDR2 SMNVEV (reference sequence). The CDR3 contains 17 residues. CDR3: CASSPPGQGAGNQPQHF. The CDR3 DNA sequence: TGTGCCAGCAGTCCCCCCGGACAGGGGGCCGGCAATCAGCCCCAGCATTTT.

Here the CDR3 DNA reads TGTGCCAGCAGTGAAATCAGGTTTGGAAACACCATATATTTT. Translated, it gives CASSEIRFGNTIYF. The rearrangement joins TRBV2 to TRBJ1-3, with D hard to call. V dropped 2 bases and J dropped 3 bases, with 8 bases sitting between them. This CDR3 contains 14 residues. Germline-derived CDR1 and CDR2 are SNHLY and FYNNEI. The whole variable domain, remainder taken from reference TRBV2 and TRBJ1-3, is EPEVTQTPSHQVTQMGQEVILRCVPISNHLYFYWYRQILGQKVEFLVSFYNNEISEKSEIFDDQFSVERPDGSNFTLKIRSTKLEDSAMYFCASSEIRFGNTIYFGEGSWLTVV.

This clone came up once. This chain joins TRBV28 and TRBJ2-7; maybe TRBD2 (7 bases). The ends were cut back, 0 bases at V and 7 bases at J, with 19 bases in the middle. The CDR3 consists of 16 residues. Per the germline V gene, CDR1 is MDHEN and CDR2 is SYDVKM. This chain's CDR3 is CASSLWSPWEGGEQYF. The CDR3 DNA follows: TGTGCCAGCAGTTTATGGTCCCCGTGGGAGGGGGGAGAGCAGTACTTC.

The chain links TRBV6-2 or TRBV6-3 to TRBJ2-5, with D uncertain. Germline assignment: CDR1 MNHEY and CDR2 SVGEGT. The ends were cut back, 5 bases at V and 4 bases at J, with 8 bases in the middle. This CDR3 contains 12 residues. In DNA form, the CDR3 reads TGTGCCAGCAGTAATGTCAGAGAGACCCAGTACTTC. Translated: CASSNVRETQYF.

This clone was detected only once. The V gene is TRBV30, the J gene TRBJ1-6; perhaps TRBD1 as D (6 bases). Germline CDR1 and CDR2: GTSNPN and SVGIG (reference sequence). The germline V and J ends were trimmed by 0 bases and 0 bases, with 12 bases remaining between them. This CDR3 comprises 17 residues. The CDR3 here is CAWSVYQGSSYNSPLHF. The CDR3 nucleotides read TGTGCCTGGAGTGTATACCAGGGGAGCTCCTATAATTCACCCCTCCACTTT.

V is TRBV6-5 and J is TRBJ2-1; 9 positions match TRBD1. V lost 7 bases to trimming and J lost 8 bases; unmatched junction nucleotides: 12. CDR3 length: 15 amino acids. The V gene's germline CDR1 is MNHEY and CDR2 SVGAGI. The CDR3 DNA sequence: TGTGCCAGCAAGGAACCGGGACAGGGTTGGTATGAGCAGTTCTTC. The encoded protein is CASKEPGQGWYEQFF.